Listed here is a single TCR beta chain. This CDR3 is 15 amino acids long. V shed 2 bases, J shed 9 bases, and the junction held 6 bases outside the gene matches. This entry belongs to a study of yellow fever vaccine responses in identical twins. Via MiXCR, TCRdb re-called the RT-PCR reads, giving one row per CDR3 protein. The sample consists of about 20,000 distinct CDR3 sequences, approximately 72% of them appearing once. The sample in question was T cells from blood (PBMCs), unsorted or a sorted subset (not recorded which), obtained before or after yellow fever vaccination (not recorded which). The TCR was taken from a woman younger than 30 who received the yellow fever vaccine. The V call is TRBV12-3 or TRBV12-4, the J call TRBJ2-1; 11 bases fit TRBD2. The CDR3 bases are TGTGCCAGCAGTTTACCTAGCGGGAGGTCGACTGAGCAGTTCTTC. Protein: CASSLPSGRSTEQFF.